The clone carrying this T cell receptor (beta chain) was recorded at least ten times. Its antigen is unknown. In germline, CDR1 is KGHDR, CDR2 SFDVKD. Trimming took off 0 bases at V and 6 bases at J, with 11 bases between the two ends. The CDR3 extends over 15 amino acids. TCRdb redid the calling of the 5' RACE reads with MiXCR, one entry per CDR3 protein. The sample shows about 150,000 distinct CDR3 sequences, less than 8.5% of them seen only once. These data originate in a study of T cells after yellow fever vaccination. Study findings and constraints: The CD4 and CD8 compartments had a small share of their clonotypes in common. Reappearance after the booster was seen for most primary-vaccination clones, at about 95% CD4 and 88% CD8.

The clonotype was recovered from a man younger than 45 who received the YFV17D yellow fever vaccine. Material: CD4+ T cells sorted from PBMCs, obtained 10 days after the yellow fever booster vaccination. The genes are TRBV24-1 and TRBJ2-1; tentative D call: TRBD1 (5 bases). The CDR3 loop reads CATSDLRQGGNEQFF. The CDR3 nucleotides are TGTGCCACCAGTGATTTGAGGCAGGGTGGCAATGAGCAGTTCTTC.